A selection of T cell receptor beta chains follows, all from one sample in a study of blood T cell repertoires in COVID-19. Assay: immunoSEQ multiplex PCR; the TCRdb copy retains only in-frame clones and omits some. The data contain some 300,000 clones, 90% of them singletons. The sample comprised peripheral blood. All receptors come from a woman between 45 and 60 years old with COVID-19, enrolled during active disease. CDR3s include the opening cysteine and the closing phenylalanine or tryptophan. The D gene is left open where the match is weak. Only some rows state a clone size, as once, few, many or a class for expanded clones.

D: TRBD1; V: TRBV5-1; size: few; J: TRBJ1-2; DNA: TGCGCCAGCAGCTATGCAAGTGGACAGGGTGACTATGGCTACACCTTC; CDR3: CASSYASGQGDYGYTF
D: TRBD1; V: TRBV9; size: NA; J: TRBJ1-3; DNA: TGTGCCAGCAGCGTACAGGGGGCGAATTCTGGAAACACCATATATTTT; CDR3: CASSVQGANSGNTIYF
D: NA; V: TRBV30; size: NA; J: TRBJ1-4; DNA: TGTGCCTGGAGCTCGGGGGGGAGTGGAGAAAAACTGTTTTTT; CDR3: CAWSSGGSGEKLFF
D: NA; V: TRBV28; size: once; J: TRBJ2-3; DNA: TGTGCCAGCAGTTTATGGCTAGCGAAGTTCACAGATACGCAGTATTTT; CDR3: CASSLWLAKFTDTQYF
D: TRBD2; V: TRBV5-5; size: NA; J: TRBJ2-3; DNA: TGTGCCAGCCTGCTAGCGGGAGTGAGGGTAAGCACAGATACGCAGTATTTT; CDR3: CASLLAGVRVSTDTQYF
D: TRBD2; V: TRBV7-6; size: NA; J: TRBJ2-1; DNA: TGTGCCAGCACCCAGGGACTAGCGGGAGTTGGCAATGAGCAGTTCTTC; CDR3: CASTQGLAGVGNEQFF
D: NA; V: TRBV5-4; size: NA; J: TRBJ1-4; DNA: TGTGCCAGCAGCCTCGACAGGAGGAATGAAAAACTGTTTTTT; CDR3: CASSLDRRNEKLFF
D: NA; V: TRBV5-4; size: NA; J: TRBJ1-3; DNA: TGTGCCAGCAGCTTGGTCGGGGCTGGAAACACCATATATTTT; CDR3: CASSLVGAGNTIYF
D: TRBD1; V: TRBV2; size: once; J: TRBJ1-2; DNA: TGTGCCAGCAGTCGGGACAGGGCAGAGGTGGGCTACACCTTC; CDR3: CASSRDRAEVGYTF
D: TRBD1; V: TRBV27; size: few; J: TRBJ2-7; DNA: TGTGCCAGCTTTGCTCAAGGGACAGGGCTCTACGAGCAGTACTTC; CDR3: CASFAQGTGLYEQYF
D: TRBD2; V: TRBV5-1; size: NA; J: TRBJ2-7; DNA: TGCGCCAGCAGCTTGGAGGTTGCGGGAGCCTACGAGCAGTACTTC; CDR3: CASSLEVAGAYEQYF
D: TRBD2; V: TRBV2; size: NA; J: TRBJ2-7; DNA: TGTGCCAGCAGTGAAGGGACTAGTCGTTACGAGCAGTACTTC; CDR3: CASSEGTSRYEQYF
D: TRBD1; V: TRBV5-6; size: NA; J: TRBJ1-6; DNA: TGTGCCAGCAGCTTACTCGGGGACAGGGGGCGCGGGGCTTCACCCCTCCACTTT; CDR3: CASSLLGDRGRGASPLHF
D: TRBD1; V: TRBV30; size: NA; J: TRBJ1-2; DNA: TGTGCCTGGAACTTGGACAGGGCCGACCTCTATGGCTACACCTTC; CDR3: CAWNLDRADLYGYTF
D: NA; V: TRBV19; size: NA; J: TRBJ1-2; DNA: TGTGCCAGTAGTATATTGCAGGGGCCGCTTGGCTACACCTTC; CDR3: CASSILQGPLGYTF
D: TRBD1; V: TRBV4-2; size: once; J: TRBJ2-1; DNA: TGTGCCAGCAGCCTCCAAGACAGGGGGCCCCAGGCCAATGAGCAGTTCTTC; CDR3: CASSLQDRGPQANEQFF
D: NA; V: TRBV11-2; size: NA; J: TRBJ1-2; DNA: TGTGCCAGCAGCTTAGAGGGCATCGGCTACACCTTC; CDR3: CASSLEGIGYTF
D: TRBD1; V: TRBV29-1; size: NA; J: TRBJ1-4; DNA: TGCAGCGCCACAGGGGGTACTAATGAAAAACTGTTTTTT; CDR3: CSATGGTNEKLFF
D: NA; V: TRBV14; size: NA; J: TRBJ1-2; DNA: TGTGCCAGCAGCCAAGATAAGGCAGGCGGGGGCGTTGGCTACACCTTC; CDR3: CASSQDKAGGGVGYTF
D: TRBD1; V: TRBV7-2; size: NA; J: TRBJ2-7; DNA: TGTGCCAGCAGCTTAGGGACAGGGGGCGGGTACGAGCAGTACTTC; CDR3: CASSLGTGGGYEQYF
D: NA; V: TRBV6-5; size: NA; J: TRBJ1-1; DNA: TGTGCCAGCAGCAATACTGAAGCTTTCTTT; CDR3: CASSNTEAFF
D: TRBD2; V: TRBV24-1; size: NA; J: TRBJ2-1; DNA: TGTGCCACCAGTGATGGGGGACTAGCAAGTGAGCAGTTCTTC; CDR3: CATSDGGLASEQFF
D: NA; V: TRBV5-1; size: NA; J: TRBJ2-3; DNA: TGCGCCAGCAGAGACCAGGGCAACACGCAGTATTTT; CDR3: CASRDQGNTQYF
D: TRBD2; V: TRBV5-1; size: NA; J: TRBJ2-1; DNA: TGCGCCAGCAGCGCAACGGGAGGTTCGTATGAGCAGTTCTTC; CDR3: CASSATGGSYEQFF
D: TRBD1; V: TRBV6-6; size: NA; J: TRBJ2-7; DNA: TGTGCCAGCAGCAGCCTGGACAGGACATCTTACGAGCAGTACTTC; CDR3: CASSSLDRTSYEQYF
D: NA; V: TRBV10-1; size: NA; J: TRBJ2-5; DNA: TGCGCCAGCAGTCCATCAGTATCGGGAGCTGGGGAGACCCAGTACTTC; CDR3: CASSPSVSGAGETQYF
D: TRBD2; V: TRBV5-1; size: NA; J: TRBJ2-7; DNA: TGCGCCAGCAGCCTCCGGACTAGCAGTAGCTCCTACGAGCAGTACTTC; CDR3: CASSLRTSSSSYEQYF
D: NA; V: TRBV5-1; size: NA; J: TRBJ1-1; DNA: TGCGCCAGCAGCTTGGTCTCGGAGGGTTCGGCTTTCTTT; CDR3: CASSLVSEGSAFF
D: TRBD2; V: TRBV19; size: NA; J: TRBJ2-4; DNA: TGTGCCAGTAAGGACGCCGGAGTAGCGGGTATACAAAACATTCAGTACTTC; CDR3: CASKDAGVAGIQNIQYF
D: NA; V: TRBV19; size: NA; J: TRBJ1-2; DNA: TGTGCCAGTAGTATTGCAGCGGTCGGGAACTATGGCTACACCTTC; CDR3: CASSIAAVGNYGYTF
D: TRBD2; V: TRBV5-6; size: NA; J: TRBJ2-1; DNA: TGTGCCAGCACCACACTAGCGGGAGGGCCGTGGAACAATGAGCAGTTCTTC; CDR3: CASTTLAGGPWNNEQFF
D: TRBD1; V: TRBV5-4; size: NA; J: TRBJ2-7; DNA: TGTGCCAGCAGCTTGGGGGGACAGGGGGTCTCCTACGAGCAGTACTTC; CDR3: CASSLGGQGVSYEQYF
D: TRBD1; V: TRBV27; size: NA; J: TRBJ2-3; DNA: TGTGCCAGCAGTACCATTATTGGGGACAGGGCCGTCACAGATACGCAGTATTTT; CDR3: CASSTIIGDRAVTDTQYF
D: NA; V: TRBV10-1; size: NA; J: TRBJ2-5; DNA: TGCGCCAGCAGTGCCACCGGGGGGACCCAGTACTTC; CDR3: CASSATGGTQYF
D: NA; V: TRBV7-9; size: NA; J: TRBJ1-1; DNA: TGTGCCAGCAGCTTAAACGGACAGCTAAACACTGAAGCTTTCTTT; CDR3: CASSLNGQLNTEAFF
D: TRBD2; V: TRBV5-5; size: NA; J: TRBJ2-1; DNA: TGTGCCAGCAGCCCCCTACTAGCGGGAAATGAGCAGTTCTTC; CDR3: CASSPLLAGNEQFF
D: NA; V: TRBV2; size: NA; J: TRBJ2-5; DNA: TGTGCCAGCACGTCGCGAGAGACCCAGTACTTC; CDR3: CASTSRETQYF
D: NA; V: TRBV11-3; size: NA; J: TRBJ2-2; DNA: TGTGCCAGCATTCCAGGCCCTAACACCGGGGAGCTGTTTTTT; CDR3: CASIPGPNTGELFF
D: NA; V: TRBV19; size: NA; J: TRBJ1-1; DNA: TGTGCCAGTAAGGCCCCGCGGGGGCTTGTCACTGAAGCTTTCTTT; CDR3: CASKAPRGLVTEAFF
D: NA; V: TRBV11-3; size: NA; J: TRBJ1-1; DNA: TGTGCCAGCAGCTTAACAGGTTCCAACACTGAAGCTTTCTTT; CDR3: CASSLTGSNTEAFF
D: NA; V: TRBV30; size: NA; J: TRBJ2-4; DNA: TGTGCCTGGAGTATACCCCGCCCGGTTAGCGGTCCCCAGGGAGCCAAAAACATTCAGTACTTC; CDR3: CAWSIPRPVSGPQGAKNIQYF
D: TRBD2; V: TRBV5-1; size: NA; J: TRBJ2-1; DNA: TGCGCCAGCAGCCATACTAGCGGAAGCTCCTACAATGAGCAGTTCTTC; CDR3: CASSHTSGSSYNEQFF
D: NA; V: TRBV18; size: NA; J: TRBJ1-1; DNA: TGTGCCAGCTCACCAACGATTCCGGGGGGAGACACTGAAGCTTTCTTT; CDR3: CASSPTIPGGDTEAFF
D: NA; V: TRBV30; size: NA; J: TRBJ2-1; DNA: TGTGCCTGGTCCTTCCAGCAGGGAGGGGGGCTGCTCAATGAGCAGTTCTTC; CDR3: CAWSFQQGGGLLNEQFF
D: NA; V: TRBV24-1; size: NA; J: TRBJ2-3; DNA: TGTGCCACCAGTGATCCCAGGGGTGTGAGTTCGGGCCCAGATACGCAGTATTTT; CDR3: CATSDPRGVSSGPDTQYF
D: NA; V: TRBV5-8; size: NA; J: TRBJ2-2; DNA: TGTGCCAGCAGCTTGGGGACAGTACGCACCGGGGAGCTGTTTTTT; CDR3: CASSLGTVRTGELFF
D: NA; V: TRBV12-3/TRBV12-4; size: NA; J: TRBJ2-1; DNA: TGTGCCAGCAGCCGAAACAGCAATGAGCAGTTCTTC; CDR3: CASSRNSNEQFF